A single sample gave rise to the 25 T cell receptor beta chains below, sequenced in a study of cytomegalovirus exposure and HLA in healthy donors. PCR amplification relied on 60 Vbeta primers (plus 13 Jbeta primers). Libraries were prepared by immunoSEQ multiplex PCR; TCRdb keeps only in-frame clonotypes and omits some of them. The sample has 140,000 to 150,000 clones; about 74% are singletons. Material for sequencing was PBMCs. Source of these receptors: a man in his forties in good health and CMV-seropositive.

The CDR3 protein is CASSLVDRGGPTNEKLFF. The CDR3 DNA is TGTGCCAGCAGCTTGGTGGACAGGGGAGGGCCAACTAATGAAAAACTGTTTTTT. The chain uses TRBV5-5 and TRBJ1-4; 9 positions match TRBD1. The CDR3 is 18 amino acids. Trimming cost V 0 bases and J 0 bases; bases outside gene matches: 6. The germline V gene encodes CDR1 SGHKS and CDR2 YYEKEE (reference sequence).

V and J are TRBV19 and TRBJ2-5, with D maybe TRBD2 (5 bases). Germline assignment: CDR1 LNHDA and CDR2 SQIVND (reference sequence). The CDR3 is 13 amino acids. Deletions cut 3 bases from V and 3 bases from J, with 8 bases between. CDR3 residues: CASSIDYEETQYF. The CDR3, as DNA: TGTGCCAGTAGTATCGACTACGAAGAGACCCAGTACTTC.

This clone was seen a few times. The chain employs TRBV18 and TRBJ2-1; possible D gene TRBD2, 5 bases. Germline CDR1 reads KGHSH; CDR2 reads LQKENI. Between the trimmed V and J ends, which lost 3 bases and 0 bases, there was a span of 15 bases. This CDR3 has 17 amino acids. In DNA, the CDR3 is TGTGCCAGCTCACCCCCAGCGAGAGGGCTCTCCTACAATGAGCAGTTCTTC. It specifies CASSPPARGLSYNEQFF. Variable domain in full (rest from reference TRBV18 and TRBJ2-1): NAGVMQNPRHLVRRRGQEARLRCSPMKGHSHVYWYRQLPEEGLKFMVYLQKENIIDESGMPKERFSAEFPKEGPSILRIQQVVRGDSAAYFCASSPPARGLSYNEQFFGPGTRLTVL.

The rearrangement uses TRBV28 and TRBJ2-7; 7 bases are a match to TRBD1. With 2 bases clipped from V and 2 bases from J, the junction kept 3 bases outside the gene matches. Per germline, CDR1 MDHEN and CDR2 SYDVKM. The CDR3 consists of 14 residues. CDR3 sequence: CASSLGDSPYEQYF. The CDR3 nucleotides are TGTGCCAGCAGTTTAGGGGACAGTCCCTACGAGCAGTACTTC.

The DNA for the CDR3 is TGTGCTAGTGGTTTCGGGGACAGACGAGCTTTCTTT. It specifies CASGFGDRRAFF. The rearrangement uses TRBV12-5 and TRBJ1-1; 7 bases agree with TRBD1. Germline CDR1 and CDR2: LGHNT and FRNRAP. Trimming at V came to 3 bases and at J to 10 bases, leaving 5 bases not matched to a gene. The length of the CDR3 is 12 residues. Full variable domain (outside the CDR3, taken from reference TRBV12-5 and TRBJ1-1): DARVTQTPRHKVTEMGQEVTMRCQPILGHNTVFWYRQTMMQGLELLAYFRNRAPLDDSGMPKDRFSAEMPDATLATLKIQPSEPRDSAVYFCASGFGDRRAFFGQGTRLTVV.

The chain couples TRBV6-5 to TRBJ1-1; tentative D call: TRBD1 (5 bases). The germline CDR1 and CDR2 sequences are MNHEY and SVGAGI. This CDR3 contains 16 residues. Trimming stripped 2 bases from V and 0 bases from J, with 13 bases between. CDR3 in amino acids: CASSYTGDGMNTEAFF. The CDR3 bases are TGTGCCAGCAGTTACACGGGGGACGGAATGAACACTGAAGCTTTCTTT.

The V and J genes are TRBV2 and TRBJ2-1, with a tentative D call TRBD2 (6 bases). V was shortened by 0 bases and J by 5 bases, with 14 bases between the two germline ends. CDR3 length equals 16 residues. Germline-derived CDR1 and CDR2 are SNHLY and FYNNEI. For the CDR3, the DNA is TGTGCCAGCAGTGAAGCCCTGGGACTGACTAACAATGAGCAGTTCTTC. It yields the protein CASSEALGLTNNEQFF.

This rearrangement joins TRBV7-3 to TRBJ1-5; D ambiguous. V was trimmed by 7 bases and J by 7 bases, leaving 17 bases between them. CDR1 SGHTA and CDR2 FQGTGA come from the germline V gene. The CDR3 totals 14 residues. This chain's CDR3 is CASTPHRDEQPQHF. CDR3 sequence (DNA): TGTGCCAGCACGCCACACCGGGATGAGCAGCCCCAGCATTTT.

The V call is TRBV27, the J call TRBJ2-5, with D possibly matching TRBD2 (6 bases). The germline V and J ends were trimmed by 0 bases and 7 bases, with 15 bases remaining between them. From germline, CDR1 is MNHEY and CDR2 SMNVEV (reference sequence). This CDR3 comprises 15 residues. CDR3 coding DNA: TGTGCCAGCAGTTTATCCCCGGGGGAGCTGGGGACCCAGTACTTC. Its translation is CASSLSPGELGTQYF.

The chain couples TRBV10-3 to TRBJ1-1, with a weak D call TRBD1 (6 bases). Trimming pared 6 bases from V and 8 bases from J, leaving 16 bases between. Germline V CDR1 and CDR2: ENHRY, SYGVKD. The CDR3 length is 13 residues. The CDR3 coding sequence is TGTGCCATCAGCCCGATGGGGGCATGGGAAGCTTTCTTT. Its protein is CAISPMGAWEAFF.

V usage is TRBV18 and J usage is TRBJ2-1, with a weak D call TRBD2 (5 bases). Germline lookup yields CDR1 KGHSH and CDR2 LQKENI. The CDR3 has 12 amino acids. Trimming removed 2 bases at V and 7 bases at J, with 6 bases between. The CDR3 DNA sequence: TGTGCCAGCTCACCAACTAGTAATGAGCAGTTCTTC. It encodes CASSPTSNEQFF.

V usage is TRBV28 and J usage is TRBJ2-7; the D gene is possibly TRBD1 (6 bases). CDR3 length: 15 amino acids. The germline V and J ends were trimmed by 2 bases and 6 bases, with 17 bases remaining between them. Per the germline V gene, CDR1 is MDHEN and CDR2 is SYDVKM. The CDR3: CASSLEGVLLLEQYF. The CDR3 DNA is TGTGCCAGCAGTTTAGAGGGGGTGTTACTACTCGAGCAGTACTTC.

This clone was counted between two and nine times. The V gene is TRBV5-1, the J gene TRBJ2-5; D not certain. This CDR3 region has 11 residues. The germline gives CDR1 SGHRS, CDR2 YFSETQ. Trimming took off 2 bases at V and 3 bases at J, with 2 bases between the two ends. CDR3 loop: CASSFEETQYF. The CDR3 nucleotides read TGCGCCAGCAGCTTCGAAGAGACCCAGTACTTC.

The genes are TRBV5-1 and TRBJ2-5; perhaps TRBD1 as D (5 bases). The CDR3 runs 14 residues. V was trimmed by 3 bases and J by 1 base, leaving 10 bases between them. Germline V lookup: CDR1 SGHRS, CDR2 YFSETQ. The CDR3 nucleotides are TGCGCCAGCAGCTCCGACAGTCCCCAAGAGACCCAGTACTTC. The encoded protein is CASSSDSPQETQYF.

The chain uses TRBV6-5 and TRBJ2-1; TRBD2 matches at 8 bases. There are 16 residues in the CDR3. J lost 1 base, V lost 2 bases, and 4 bases had no gene match. Germline V gene lookup returns CDR1 MNHEY and CDR2 SVGAGI. CDR3 amino acids: CASSYIASGSYNEQFF. The CDR3 DNA follows: TGTGCCAGCAGTTACATAGCTAGCGGGTCCTACAATGAGCAGTTCTTC.

The J gene is TRBJ2-5, the V gene TRBV5-6, with 7 bases matching TRBD2. The germline gives CDR1 SGHDT, CDR2 YYEEEE. This CDR3 has 15 residues. The V and J ends lost 5 bases and 3 bases, in that order; junction bases with no gene match: 10. Here the CDR3 DNA reads TGTGCCAGCAGTGCCCGACTAGCTACTAAAGAGACCCAGTACTTC. It specifies CASSARLATKETQYF.

The rearrangement joins TRBV29-1 to TRBJ2-1, with D perhaps matching TRBD1 (7 bases). CDR3 size: 15 residues. V was pared by 7 bases and J by 6 bases, with 22 bases between. CDR1 and CDR2 (germline): SQVTM, ANQGSEA. CDR3 amino acids: CSGGTRQGSLNEQFF. The CDR3 DNA reads as TGCAGCGGAGGGACTCGACAGGGTTCCCTCAATGAGCAGTTCTTC.

The chain recombines TRBV29-1 with TRBJ1-1, with D perhaps TRBD1 (5 bases). The germline gives CDR1 SQVTM, CDR2 ANQGSEA. The CDR3 extends over 13 amino acids. The V end was cut by 7 bases, the J end by 0 bases, with 12 bases between. The CDR3 protein is CSGTGGMNTEAFF. CDR3 in DNA: TGCAGCGGGACGGGGGGAATGAACACTGAAGCTTTCTTT.

To note about this clone: Other DNA sequences in the sample encode the same CDR3. This chain links TRBV2 with TRBJ1-5; no definite D call. The germline V and J ends were trimmed by 3 bases and 1 base, with 10 bases remaining between them. The length of the CDR3 is 15 residues. CDR1 SNHLY and CDR2 FYNNEI come from the germline V gene. CDR3 bases: TGTGCCAGCAGTGATAGAGGGTTGAGCAATCAGCCCCAGCATTTT. Translating it yields CASSDRGLSNQPQHF.

V usage is TRBV18 and J usage is TRBJ1-1, with D uncertain. This CDR3 is 13 amino acids long. Germline-derived CDR1 and CDR2 are KGHSH and LQKENI. The V end was cut by 3 bases, the J end by 9 bases, with 14 bases between. The CDR3 sequence is CASSPDNRGKAFF. In nucleotides, the CDR3 is TGTGCCAGCTCACCGGATAATAGAGGAAAAGCTTTCTTT.

Here the CDR3 reads CASSLGGGTEAFF. The CDR3 DNA follows: TGTGCCAGCAGCTTAGGAGGGGGCACTGAAGCTTTCTTT. The gene calls are TRBV7-6 and TRBJ1-1; TRBD1 might be the D (6 bases). Trimming left V 1 base short and J 4 bases short, with 7 bases between. This CDR3 spans 13 amino acids. The germline V gene has CDR1 SGHVS and CDR2 FNYEAQ.

V is TRBV9 and J is TRBJ2-7; 8 nucleotides line up with TRBD1. Germline V gives CDR1 SGDLS, CDR2 YYNGEE. J gave up 2 bases and V 4 bases, and 14 bases lay outside the gene matches. The CDR3 is made up of 17 amino acids. The DNA for the CDR3 is TGTGCCAGCAGCCTTCGAGCCGGACAGGGAATCCCCTACGAGCAGTACTTC. This gives the protein CASSLRAGQGIPYEQYF.

The chain links TRBV7-2 to TRBJ1-1, with a possible D match to TRBD1 (6 bases). The CDR3 spans 14 residues. Per the germline V gene, CDR1 is SGHTA and CDR2 is FQGNSA. Trimming shortened V by 6 bases and J by 3 bases, and 14 bases separated the two germline ends. CDR3 sequence: CASSLQTGYTEAFF. DNA for the CDR3: TGTGCCAGCAGTCTACAAACAGGGTACACTGAAGCTTTCTTT.

The chain joins TRBV28 to TRBJ1-1; D gene unclear. The V end was cut by 2 bases, the J end by 6 bases, with 13 bases between. Germline CDR1 reads MDHEN; CDR2 reads SYDVKM. There are 14 residues in the CDR3. CDR3 sequence reads: CASSLTVLWSEAFF. CDR3 DNA: TGTGCCAGCAGTTTAACAGTACTTTGGTCTGAAGCTTTCTTT.

The chain combines TRBV5-1 with TRBJ1-4, with TRBD1 matching over 7 bases. This CDR3 is 15 amino acids long. The germline CDR1 and CDR2 sequences are SGHRS and YFSETQ. The ends lost 3 bases at V and 3 bases at J; junction bases unmatched: 5. DNA for the CDR3: TGCGCCAGCAGCTCTTCTGGGACAGCTAATGAAAAACTGTTTTTT. Protein: CASSSSGTANEKLFF.